Included here is one T cell receptor beta chain sequence, with context. This sample is part of a study of shared clonotypes between healthy human individuals. The CDR3 is made up of 16 amino acids. Germline V gives CDR1 SGHVS, CDR2 FQNEAQ. V was pared by 3 bases and J by 3 bases, with 11 bases of the junction left unmatched. Some clones are missing from TCRdb's copy, which holds only in-frame ones; the method was immunoSEQ multiplex PCR. The data hold about 2.4 million clones, with 85% to 95% observed a single time. The chain has TRBV7-8 and TRBJ2-7, with 7 positions matching TRBD2. Material: naive CD4+ T cells sorted from blood. Stated subset: CD45RA+ positively selected. The clonotype originates from a man aged 18 to 35 in good health. The chain's CDR3 is CASSFLASGTLYEQYF. Written as DNA, the CDR3 is TGTGCCAGCAGCTTTTTGGCTAGCGGTACCCTCTACGAGCAGTACTTC.